Given below is one T cell receptor (beta chain) in context. Its specificity is unknown. This record belongs to a study of cytomegalovirus exposure and HLA in healthy donors. General study points: Presence/absence analyses treated sequencing depth as roughly uniform across donors.

Per the germline V gene, CDR1 is LNHDA and CDR2 is SQIVND (reference sequence). The CDR3 extends over 13 amino acids. The V gene lost 8 bases and the J gene lost 4 bases, with 12 bases spanning the gap. The PCR used 60 Vbeta and 13 Jbeta primers. Using immunoSEQ multiplex PCR, the repertoire was profiled, and TCRdb retains in-frame clones only, with some absent. The sample lists 210,000 or so clones, about four fifths occurring once. The clonotype was recovered from a woman between 45 and 65 years old in good health and CMV-seropositive. Material: PBMCs. The V call is TRBV19, the J call TRBJ1-3; no definite D call. In DNA form, the CDR3 reads TGTGCCAGTTCGGGATTCAGCGGAAACACCATATATTTT. It specifies CASSGFSGNTIYF.